These T cell receptor beta chains were read from a single sample in a study of human T cells and chemical hapten exposure. Each CDR3 protein is one row after TCRdb ran MiXCR on the RACE reads. The sample yields 350,000 to 400,000 distinct CDR3 sequences, around 6% seen once. This sample comprised whole blood, obtained in connection with sensitization to the hapten diphenylcyclopropenone (DPC). Source of these receptors: a woman between 18 and 29 years old with alopecia areata. Some clones in this sample may be carry-over from other donors' samples. Both conserved end residues are trimmed from each CDR3. D genes are given only for firm matches.

d_gene	v_gene	CDR3aa
.	TRBV12-5	ASGFSAIYEQY
TRBD1	TRBV12-3/TRBV12-4	ASSSRDRGLRRELTGELF
.	TRBV7-2	ASSFRDSRGTDTQY
.	TRBV6-5	ASSQTGTPYNEQF
TRBD1	TRBV29-1	SVRDRDYGYT
.	TRBV6-2/TRBV6-3	ASSLTRGAETQY
TRBD1	TRBV3-1	ASSQDRPGGMNTEAF
.	TRBV7-2	ASSAGPAIQPQH
.	TRBV20-1	SARSQTGSAQY
.	TRBV6-1	ASSGPLSSQPQQ
TRBD1	TRBV2	ASRLRDRNTEAF
TRBD1	TRBV7-9	ASSLGTGRYGYT
.	TRBV5-6	ASSLAPGGGNSPLH
.	TRBV2	ASSELLSTDTQY
TRBD2	TRBV2	ASSPNGSGGALETQY
.	TRBV28	ASSPSSPETQY
.	TRBV9	ASSVDGGLNGYT
.	TRBV7-2	ASSLGPGTYGYT
.	TRBV3-1	ASSQDPAGYEQY
.	TRBV6-1	ASSEASLNTEAF
TRBD1	TRBV6-2/TRBV6-3	ASSSTTGGYTEAF
.	TRBV7-9	ASSSTRNEQF
TRBD1	TRBV20-1	SVLSISGQINYGYT
.	TRBV28	ASNEWSGLTDTQY